This T cell receptor beta chain came from a study of T cell responses to AZD1222 COVID-19 vaccine. Study results and caveats: Among vaccine-associated CD4 TCRs, coverage spanned spike, with dominance at 160-218 and 743-854.

The method was immunoSEQ multiplex PCR; TCRdb's version includes in-frame clones alone and lacks a portion of them. The sample shows 200,000 to 250,000 clones, approximately 94% of them seen only once. This CDR3 has 14 residues. Trimming removed 1 base from V and 9 bases from J, with 10 bases in between. The germline V gene encodes CDR1 MDHEN and CDR2 SYDVKM. Notes on this clone: The target antigen is unknown.

The V and J genes are TRBV28 and TRBJ1-6; D gene unclear. The TCR originated in an adult who received the MenACWY meningococcal vaccine as a control. Sequenced material: peripheral blood, taken 28 days after the second dose of the MenACWY control vaccine. CDR3 DNA: TGTGCCAGCAGTTTATACCCCGGGGTTTCACCCCTCCACTTT. Protein product: CASSLYPGVSPLHF.